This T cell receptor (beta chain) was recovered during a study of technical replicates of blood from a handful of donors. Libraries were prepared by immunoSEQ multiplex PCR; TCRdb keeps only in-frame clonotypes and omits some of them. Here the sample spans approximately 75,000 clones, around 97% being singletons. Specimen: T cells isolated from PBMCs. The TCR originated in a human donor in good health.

As DNA, the CDR3 is TGTGCCAGCAGCGTAGAGAGGGAATCTCTCGAGCAGTACTTC. Translated, it gives CASSVERESLEQYF. The rearrangement joins TRBV9 to TRBJ2-7; D is perhaps TRBD2 (5 bases). Looked up from germline, CDR1 is SGDLS and CDR2 is YYNGEE. Deletions cut 0 bases from V and 6 bases from J, with 13 bases between. The CDR3 totals 14 residues.